These T cell receptor beta chains were read from a single sample in a study of tumor-infiltrating lymphocytes in primary liver carcinoma. TCRdb redid the calling of the multiplex PCR reads with MiXCR, one entry per CDR3 protein. Altogether roughly 100,000 distinct CDR3 sequences are present, around 83% being singletons, with the ten largest covering around 21%. The sequenced sample was liver tumor tissue from sampling region 3. These receptors were taken from a man aged 40-49 years with primary liver carcinoma and hepatitis B virus infection. The CDR3 runs from the conserved cysteine through the conserved F or W. A D gene is named only where the DNA matches it firmly. The size of a clone is reported for some rows only, either as once, few or many, or as a class for expanded clones.

V	D	size	J	DNA	CDR3
TRBV5-4	TRBD2	.	TRBJ2-7	TGTACCAGCAGCTTGGAGCCTAGCGGGAGCTCCTACGAGCAATACTTC	CTSSLEPSGSSYEQYF
TRBV11-2	TRBD2	.	TRBJ2-2	TGTGCCAACAGCCGAGCGGGGAAACGGAACATCGGGGAGCTGTTTTTT	CANSRAGKRNIGELFF
TRBV4-2	.	.	TRBJ2-5	TGTGCCAGCAGCCACAGCCTTGGCTACCAAGAGACCCAGTACTTT	CASSHSLGYQETQYF
TRBV12-3/TRBV12-4	.	.	TRBJ1-4	TGTGACAGCAGTTTAAGTGGGGTTCGTGAAAAACTGTTTTTT	CDSSLSGVREKLFF
TRBV6-2/TRBV6-3	TRBD1	.	TRBJ2-3	TGTGCCATCGGTTACCCCCGGACAGGGTCAGATACGCAGTATTTT	CAIGYPRTGSDTQYF
TRBV6-5	.	.	TRBJ2-7	TGTGCCAGCAGTTACGGGAGTGGGGGAGCCTACGAGCAGTACTTC	CASSYGSGGAYEQYF
TRBV11-2	.	.	TRBJ2-3	TGTGCCAGCAACTTAGATCCGGGGGAGGCTAGTACAGATACGCAGTATTTT	CASNLDPGEASTDTQYF
TRBV14	.	few	TRBJ2-1	TGTGCCAGCAGTGCCGTAGTGGGGTGGATAAACAATGAGCAGTTCTTC	CASSAVVGWINNEQFF
TRBV6-1	TRBD2	once	TRBJ2-7	TGTGCCAGCAGTGTCTGCGGGAGCGGAGGCGAGCAGTACTTC	CASSVCGSGGEQYF
TRBV14	TRBD2	few	TRBJ2-1	TGTGCCAACAGTGTCGTAGCGGGATGGGTAAACAATGAGCAGCTCTTC	CANSVVAGWVNNEQLF
TRBV6-1	TRBD1	.	TRBJ2-2	TGTGCCAGCAATTTGACAGGGGGCGTGCCGAACACCGGGGAGCTGTTTTTT	CASNLTGGVPNTGELFF
TRBV29-1	TRBD2	.	TRBJ2-1	TGCAGCGTTGGACTAGCGAGAGGGTTATACAATGAGCGGTTCTTC	CSVGLARGLYNERFF
TRBV4-1	TRBD1	.	TRBJ1-3	TGCGCCAACAGTCCTACAGGGGGTATTGGAAACACCATATATTTT	CANSPTGGIGNTIYF
TRBV29-1	.	.	TRBJ2-1	TGCAGCGGGGGGGCGGGACGGGGAATGACGGAGAACAATGAGCAGTTCTTC	CSGGAGRGMTENNEQFF
TRBV11-1	TRBD2	once	TRBJ2-3	TGTACCAGCAGCTCCCCGGGACTAGCGGGAATCGATAAGCAGTATTTT	CTSSSPGLAGIDKQYF
TRBV6-1	.	.	TRBJ1-4	TGTGCCAACAGTATAATGGACACTAATGAAAAACTGGTTTTT	CANSIMDTNEKLVF
TRBV4-1	TRBD2	.	TRBJ2-3	TGCGCCAGTAGCCAATATCGGACTAGCGGGAGCACAGATACGCAGTATTTT	CASSQYRTSGSTDTQYF
TRBV14	.	.	TRBJ2-7	TGTGCCAGCAGCTCCTCGGGACGGAAACTATACGAGCAGTATTTC	CASSSSGRKLYEQYF
TRBV6-6	.	.	TRBJ2-1	TGTGCCAGCAGTTTGGGGCACCACACCAACAATGAACAGTTCTTC	CASSLGHHTNNEQFF
TRBV6-2/TRBV6-3	.	.	TRBJ2-2	TGTGCCAGCACCGGCGGGGCGGCTACCAGCACCTGGGAGCTGTTTTTT	CASTGGAATSTWELFF
TRBV12-3/TRBV12-4	.	.	TRBJ1-2	TGTGCCAGCAGGCAACAGGGAGTAAACTATGACTACACCTTC	CASRQQGVNYDYTF
TRBV5-5	TRBD1	once	TRBJ2-3	TGCGCCAGCAGCTGGGACAGGGAGAGTTCAGATACACAGTATTTT	CASSWDRESSDTQYF
TRBV11-1	.	.	TRBJ2-2	TGTGTCAGCAGCTTTTTGGACATCGGGGAGCCGTTTTTT	CVSSFLDIGEPFF
TRBV7-9	TRBD1	many	TRBJ2-5	TGTGCCAGCAGCCCCCGGGACAGGGGGCAAGAGACCCAGTACTTC	CASSPRDRGQETQYF
TRBV5-4	.	.	TRBJ2-1	TGTGTCAGCAGCCCTGGCGGACGGGGCTATGTAAATGGGCAGTTCTTC	CVSSPGGRGYVNGQFF
TRBV12-3/TRBV12-4	.	.	TRBJ2-7	TGTGCTAGCAGTTTAGAATGGTGGGAGGGGGTAATATACGAGCAGTACTTC	CASSLEWWEGVIYEQYF
TRBV5-1	.	.	TRBJ1-1	TGCGCCAGCATCTTGGGGGCAGGGTTGAACACTGAAGCTTTCTTT	CASILGAGLNTEAFF
TRBV11-1	.	medium-sized	TRBJ2-1	TGTGCCAGCAGCTCTCCTTCGAGTAGCGGATCCTACAATGAGCAGTTCTTC	CASSSPSSSGSYNEQFF
TRBV28	.	.	TRBJ2-3	TGTGCTAGTGTGTATCGGGGGGGGACAGATTCGCAGTATTTT	CASVYRGGTDSQYF
TRBV12-3/TRBV12-4	TRBD1	.	TRBJ1-2	TGTGCCAGCAACCGGGGACAGGGCTTGTATGGATACACCTTC	CASNRGQGLYGYTF
TRBV29-1	TRBD1	.	TRBJ1-1	TGTAGCGCTGGAACAGGACAGGGGAAGACTGAAGCTTTCTTT	CSAGTGQGKTEAFF
TRBV6-5	TRBD1	.	TRBJ2-1	TGTGCCAGGAGTGAGGACAGGGTAGTCAATGAGCAGTTCTTC	CARSEDRVVNEQFF
TRBV7-9	.	few	TRBJ2-5	TGTGCCAGCAGTCAGGAAGGGGGGACCCAGTACTTC	CASSQEGGTQYF
TRBV9	.	.	TRBJ2-7	TGTGCCAGCAGCGGGGATTCCTACGAGCGGTACTTC	CASSGDSYERYF
TRBV12-3/TRBV12-4	.	.	TRBJ2-4	TGTGCCAGCAGTCCCACGGGGGCCTTAAGGGACATTCAGTACTTC	CASSPTGALRDIQYF
TRBV6-1	.	.	TRBJ2-3	TGTACTAGCAGTGAAGGTAGCTGGCCCGCAGATACTCAGTATTTT	CTSSEGSWPADTQYF
TRBV28	.	.	TRBJ2-3	TGTGCCAGCAGTTTTGAAGACGGCACAGATACGCAGTATTTT	CASSFEDGTDTQYF
TRBV6-5	TRBD1	.	TRBJ1-1	TGTGCCAGCAGTTCGTTCAGGGGGCTTAGGGAGGCCGAAGCTTTCTTT	CASSSFRGLREAEAFF